The rows below give T cell receptor beta chains drawn from one sample of a study of blood T cell repertoires in COVID-19. Assay: immunoSEQ multiplex PCR; the TCRdb copy retains only in-frame clones and omits some. The sample shows 90,000 to 150,000 clones, around nine tenths of them seen only once. The specimen was peripheral blood. The receptors were sampled from a human donor with acute or convalescent COVID-19. The donor label of this sample is uncertain. Both conserved end residues are part of each CDR3. A D gene is named only where the DNA matches it firmly. The size entry is marked missing in some rows and otherwise reads once, few, many or a size class.

TRBJ1-1 once TRBV21-1 NA TGTGCCAGCAGCAAAGGGACAGGGGGCATGAACACTGAAGCTTTCTTT CASSKGTGGMNTEAFF
TRBJ2-7 NA TRBV7-8 TRBD2 TGTGCCAGCAGCTCATTAGCGGGAGGGCCAGTTCGCGAGCAGTACTTC CASSSLAGGPVREQYF
TRBJ2-5 NA TRBV6-6 TRBD1 TGTGCCAGCAGTAAAGGGGGCTATCCGCTCCAAGAGACCCAGTACTTC CASSKGGYPLQETQYF
TRBJ1-5 NA TRBV6-6 TRBD1 TGTGCCAGCAAGGGGGATTCCAGGGGGAGCAATCAGCCCCAGCATTTT CASKGDSRGSNQPQHF
TRBJ1-1 NA TRBV19 NA TGTGCCAGTAGTATCGGGGGGACCACTGAAGCTTTCTTT CASSIGGTTEAFF
TRBJ1-5 NA TRBV5-6 NA TGTGCCAGCAGCTTTTACAGGGCTGCGGGCAATCAGCCCCAGCATTTT CASSFYRAAGNQPQHF
TRBJ2-7 NA TRBV6-5 NA TGTGCCAGCAGTTACGCGGGACGAGTCTACGAGCAGTACTTC CASSYAGRVYEQYF
TRBJ1-2 NA TRBV10-3 NA TGTGCCATCAGCGCCCAATTGGGCCGCTATGGCTACACCTTC CAISAQLGRYGYTF
TRBJ2-2 NA TRBV27 TRBD2 TGTGCCACCCAAGGACTAGCGGGAGTCGGGACCGGGGAGCTGTTTTTT CATQGLAGVGTGELFF
TRBJ1-1 NA TRBV4-2 NA TGTGCCAGCAGCCAAGAAGGGGTAGGCACTGAAGCTTTCTTT CASSQEGVGTEAFF
TRBJ2-2 NA TRBV19 TRBD1 TGTGCCAGTAGTCCCCGGGACAGGGCGCGCACCGGGGAGCTGTTTTTT CASSPRDRARTGELFF
TRBJ1-1 few TRBV19 NA TGTGCCAGTAGCAGGGGCCTTTCTGAAGCTTTCTTT CASSRGLSEAFF
TRBJ1-2 NA TRBV27 NA TGTGCCAGCTGGACAGCCCAGAGCTATGGCTACACCTTC CASWTAQSYGYTF
TRBJ2-7 NA TRBV6-2/TRBV6-3 NA TGTGCCAGCAGTTACGCAAGCGTTCGAGGCGAGCAGTACTTC CASSYASVRGEQYF
TRBJ1-5 NA TRBV24-1 NA TGTGCCACCAGTGATTACGAGGTTAGCAATCAGCCCCAGCATTTT CATSDYEVSNQPQHF
TRBJ2-1 NA TRBV6-5 TRBD2 TGTGCCAGCAGTTGGGACGGGGGGACCTACAATGAGCAGTTCTTC CASSWDGGTYNEQFF
TRBJ1-4 NA TRBV7-9 NA TGTGCCAGCAGCTTTCCTCGGGACAACGAAAAACTGTTTTTT CASSFPRDNEKLFF
TRBJ1-6 NA TRBV2 TRBD1 TGTGCCAGCAGGGGTACCGGGACAGGGAGGAATTCACCCCTCCACTTT CASRGTGTGRNSPLHF
TRBJ1-1 NA TRBV6-5 NA TGTGCCAGCGGAGACGGCACTGAAGCTTTCTTT CASGDGTEAFF
TRBJ2-5 NA TRBV3-1/TRBV3-2 TRBD1 TGTGCCAGCAGCCCCGGACAGGGGGCAGGCGAGACCCAGTACTTC CASSPGQGAGETQYF
TRBJ2-5 NA TRBV6-2/TRBV6-3 TRBD2 TGTGCCAGCAGTTACGGGTCTAGCGGGGACCAAGAGACCCAGTACTTC CASSYGSSGDQETQYF
TRBJ1-6 NA TRBV6-5 NA TGTGCCAGCAGTCCGGGACAAATAGGGTCACCCCTCCACTTT CASSPGQIGSPLHF
TRBJ2-1 NA TRBV11-3 NA TGTGCCAGCAGCTTAATTACTAGGCCCTACAATGAGCAGTTCTTC CASSLITRPYNEQFF
TRBJ1-4 NA TRBV19 NA TGTGCCAGTAGTATTCGCGGGGGGCTGGGTAATGAAAAACTGTTTTTT CASSIRGGLGNEKLFF
TRBJ1-2 NA TRBV5-1 TRBD1 TGCGCCAGCAGCCGGGACAGGGACACCTATGGCTACACCTTC CASSRDRDTYGYTF
TRBJ1-2 NA TRBV19 NA TGTGCCAGTAGTATCGAGGGAACGGCTAACTATGGCTACACCTTC CASSIEGTANYGYTF
TRBJ2-7 NA TRBV19 NA TGTGCCAGTAGTATGTGGACAGATTTCTACGAGCAGTACTTC CASSMWTDFYEQYF
TRBJ1-2 NA TRBV7-8 TRBD1 TGTGCCAGCAGCTTAGATAAGGGGGCGCTTGGCTACACCTTC CASSLDKGALGYTF
TRBJ1-2 NA TRBV4-2 NA TGTGCCAGCAGCCAAGATTGGAGGGATATCGTCGTCTATGGCTACACCTTC CASSQDWRDIVVYGYTF
TRBJ1-1 NA TRBV27 TRBD1 TGTGCCAGCAGGCGGACAGGGAACACTGAAGCTTTCTTT CASRRTGNTEAFF
TRBJ2-5 NA TRBV11-2 NA TGTGCCAGCAGCTTAGGTGGGACACAACAAGAGACCCAGTACTTC CASSLGGTQQETQYF